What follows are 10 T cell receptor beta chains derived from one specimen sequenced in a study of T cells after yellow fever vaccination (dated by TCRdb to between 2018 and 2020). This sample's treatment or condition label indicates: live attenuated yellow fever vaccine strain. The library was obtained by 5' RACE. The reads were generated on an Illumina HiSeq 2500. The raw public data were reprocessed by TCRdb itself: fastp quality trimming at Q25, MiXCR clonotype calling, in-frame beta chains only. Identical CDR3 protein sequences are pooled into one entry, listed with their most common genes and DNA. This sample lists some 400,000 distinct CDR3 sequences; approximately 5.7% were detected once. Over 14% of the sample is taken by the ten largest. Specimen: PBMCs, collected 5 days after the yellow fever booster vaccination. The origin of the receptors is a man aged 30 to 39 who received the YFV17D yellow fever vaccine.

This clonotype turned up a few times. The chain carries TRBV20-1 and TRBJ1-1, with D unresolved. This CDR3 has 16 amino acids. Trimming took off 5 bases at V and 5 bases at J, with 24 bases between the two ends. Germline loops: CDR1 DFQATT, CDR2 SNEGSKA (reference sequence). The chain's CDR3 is CSAPGGLDWGSTEAFF. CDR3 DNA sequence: TGCAGTGCTCCCGGCGGTTTGGATTGGGGTAGTACTGAAGCTTTCTTT.

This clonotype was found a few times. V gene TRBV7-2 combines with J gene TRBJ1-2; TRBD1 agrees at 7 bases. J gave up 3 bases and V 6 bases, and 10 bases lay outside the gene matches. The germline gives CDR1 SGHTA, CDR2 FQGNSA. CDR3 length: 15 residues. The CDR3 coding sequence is TGTGCCAGCAGGGGGGACAGAGGGGCGCACTATGGCTACACCTTC. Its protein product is CASRGDRGAHYGYTF.

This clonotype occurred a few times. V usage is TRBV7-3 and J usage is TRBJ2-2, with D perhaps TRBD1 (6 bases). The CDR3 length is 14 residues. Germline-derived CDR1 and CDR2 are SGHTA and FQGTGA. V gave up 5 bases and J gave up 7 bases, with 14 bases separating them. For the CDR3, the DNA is TGTGCCAGCAGCCCGTATAGCAGGGGCGGGGAGCTGTTTTTT. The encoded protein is CASSPYSRGGELFF.

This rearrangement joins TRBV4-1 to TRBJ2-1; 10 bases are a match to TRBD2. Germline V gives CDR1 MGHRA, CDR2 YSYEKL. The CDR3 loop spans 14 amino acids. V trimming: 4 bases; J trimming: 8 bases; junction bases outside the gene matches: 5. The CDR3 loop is CASSRIAGGYEQFF. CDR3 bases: TGCGCCAGCAGCCGAATAGCGGGAGGCTATGAGCAGTTCTTC.

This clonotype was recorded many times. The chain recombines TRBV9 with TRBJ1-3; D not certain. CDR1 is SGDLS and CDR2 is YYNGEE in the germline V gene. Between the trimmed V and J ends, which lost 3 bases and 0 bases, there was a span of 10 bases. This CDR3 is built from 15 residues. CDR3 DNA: TGTGCCAGCAGCGGTGGGGTCAGCTCTGGAAACACCATATATTTT. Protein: CASSGGVSSGNTIYF.

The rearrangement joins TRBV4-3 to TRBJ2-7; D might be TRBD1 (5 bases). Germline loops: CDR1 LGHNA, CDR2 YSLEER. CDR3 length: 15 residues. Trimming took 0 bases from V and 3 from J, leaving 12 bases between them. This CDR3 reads CASSQDLDTYYEQYF. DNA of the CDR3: TGCGCCAGCAGCCAAGATCTGGACACCTACTACGAGCAGTACTTC.

The CDR3 sequence is CASSKSTLEPYNEQFF. The CDR3 DNA reads TGTGCCAGCTCAAAATCGACCCTCGAGCCCTACAATGAGCAGTTCTTC. The chain couples TRBV18 to TRBJ2-1, with D uncertain. The CDR3 runs to 16 residues. V was shortened by 5 bases and J by 2 bases, with 16 bases between the two germline ends. Germline lookup yields CDR1 KGHSH and CDR2 LQKENI.

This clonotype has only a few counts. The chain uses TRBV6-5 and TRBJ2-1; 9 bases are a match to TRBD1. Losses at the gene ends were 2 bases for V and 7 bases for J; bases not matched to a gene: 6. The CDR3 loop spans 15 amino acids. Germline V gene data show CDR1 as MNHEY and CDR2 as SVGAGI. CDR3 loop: CASSYLGQGRNEQFF. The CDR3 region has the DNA TGTGCCAGCAGTTACCTGGGACAGGGAAGGAATGAGCAGTTCTTC.

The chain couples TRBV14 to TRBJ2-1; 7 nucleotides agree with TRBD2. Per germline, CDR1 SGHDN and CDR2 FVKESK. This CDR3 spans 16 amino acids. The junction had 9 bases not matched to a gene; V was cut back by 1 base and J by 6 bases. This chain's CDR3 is CASSQVAGAVANEQFF. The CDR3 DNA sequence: TGTGCCAGCAGCCAAGTAGCGGGTGCCGTGGCCAATGAGCAGTTCTTC.

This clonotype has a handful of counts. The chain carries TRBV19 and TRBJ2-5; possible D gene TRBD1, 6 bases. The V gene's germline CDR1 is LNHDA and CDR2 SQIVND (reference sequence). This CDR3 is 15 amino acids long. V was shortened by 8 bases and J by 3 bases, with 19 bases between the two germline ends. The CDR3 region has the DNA TGTGCCAGTGGGACCGGGACAAAGCAGAAAGAGACCCAGTACTTC. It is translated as CASGTGTKQKETQYF.